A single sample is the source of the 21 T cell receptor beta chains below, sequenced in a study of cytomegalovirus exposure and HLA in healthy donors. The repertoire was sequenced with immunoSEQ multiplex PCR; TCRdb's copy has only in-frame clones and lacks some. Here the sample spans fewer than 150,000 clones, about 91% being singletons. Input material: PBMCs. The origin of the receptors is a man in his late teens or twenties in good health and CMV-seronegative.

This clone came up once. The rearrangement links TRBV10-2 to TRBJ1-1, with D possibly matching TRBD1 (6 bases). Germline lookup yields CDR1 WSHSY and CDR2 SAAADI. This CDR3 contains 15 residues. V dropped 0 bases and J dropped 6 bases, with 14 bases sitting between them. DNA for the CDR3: TGCGCCAGCAGTGAGTCGCGCCAGGGGAGGGCTGAAGCTTTCTTT. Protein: CASSESRQGRAEAFF.

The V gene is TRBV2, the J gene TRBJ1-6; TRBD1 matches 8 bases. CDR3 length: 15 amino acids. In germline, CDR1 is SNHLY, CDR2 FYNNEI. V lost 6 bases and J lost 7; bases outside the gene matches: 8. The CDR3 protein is CASRTRTGTNSPLHF. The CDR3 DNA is TGTGCCAGCAGGACTAGGACAGGGACGAATTCACCCCTCCACTTT.

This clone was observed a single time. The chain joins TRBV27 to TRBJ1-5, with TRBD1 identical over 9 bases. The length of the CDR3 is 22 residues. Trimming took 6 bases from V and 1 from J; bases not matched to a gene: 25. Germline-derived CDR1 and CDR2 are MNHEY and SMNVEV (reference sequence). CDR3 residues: CASSPNDVGQGFRVWSNQPQHF. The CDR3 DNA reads TGTGCCAGCAGCCCTAACGACGTGGGACAGGGATTTCGAGTATGGAGCAATCAGCCCCAGCATTTT.

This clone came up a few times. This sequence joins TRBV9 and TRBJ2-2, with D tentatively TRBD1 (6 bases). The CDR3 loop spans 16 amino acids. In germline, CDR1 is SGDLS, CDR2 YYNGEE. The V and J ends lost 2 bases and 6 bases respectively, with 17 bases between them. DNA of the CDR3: TGTGCCAGCAGCGTCACCGGGACACTTGTATCCGGGGAGCTGTTTTTT. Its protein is CASSVTGTLVSGELFF.

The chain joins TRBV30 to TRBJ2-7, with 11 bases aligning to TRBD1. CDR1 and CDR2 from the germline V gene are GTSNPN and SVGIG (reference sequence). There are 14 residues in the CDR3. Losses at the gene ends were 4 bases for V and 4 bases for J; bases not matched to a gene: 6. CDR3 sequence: CAWNTGQGAYEQYF. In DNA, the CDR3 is TGTGCCTGGAACACCGGACAGGGGGCTTACGAGCAGTACTTC.

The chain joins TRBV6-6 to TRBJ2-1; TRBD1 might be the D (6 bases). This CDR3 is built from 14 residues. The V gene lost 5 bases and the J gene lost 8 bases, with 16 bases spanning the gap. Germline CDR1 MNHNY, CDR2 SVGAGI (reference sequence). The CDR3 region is CASSKGQIVDEQFF. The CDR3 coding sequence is TGTGCCAGCAGTAAAGGACAGATTGTAGATGAGCAGTTCTTC.

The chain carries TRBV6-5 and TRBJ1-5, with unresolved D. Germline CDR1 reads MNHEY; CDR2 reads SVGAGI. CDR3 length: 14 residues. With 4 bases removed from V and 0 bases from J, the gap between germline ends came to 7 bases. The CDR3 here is CASSSASSNQPQHF. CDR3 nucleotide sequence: TGTGCCAGCAGTTCCGCCAGTAGCAATCAGCCCCAGCATTTT.

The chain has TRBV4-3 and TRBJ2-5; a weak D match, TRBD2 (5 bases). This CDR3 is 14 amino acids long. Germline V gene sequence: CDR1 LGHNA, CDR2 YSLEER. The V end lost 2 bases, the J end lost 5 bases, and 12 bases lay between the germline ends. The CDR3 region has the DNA TGCGCCAGCAGCCAAACGACTAACGGGGAGACCCAGTACTTC. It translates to CASSQTTNGETQYF.

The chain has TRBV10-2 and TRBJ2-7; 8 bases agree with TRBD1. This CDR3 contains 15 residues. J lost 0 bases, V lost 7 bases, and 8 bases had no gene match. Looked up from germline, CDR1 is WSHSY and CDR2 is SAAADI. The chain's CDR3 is CASIPGQAISYEQYF. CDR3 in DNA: TGCGCCAGCATACCGGGACAGGCAATCTCCTACGAGCAGTACTTC.

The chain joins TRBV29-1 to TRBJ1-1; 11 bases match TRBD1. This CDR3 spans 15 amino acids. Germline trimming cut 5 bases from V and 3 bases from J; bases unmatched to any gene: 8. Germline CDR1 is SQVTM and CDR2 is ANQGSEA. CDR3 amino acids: CSVTGTGGFDTEAFF. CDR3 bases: TGCAGCGTTACCGGGACAGGGGGTTTCGACACTGAAGCTTTCTTT.

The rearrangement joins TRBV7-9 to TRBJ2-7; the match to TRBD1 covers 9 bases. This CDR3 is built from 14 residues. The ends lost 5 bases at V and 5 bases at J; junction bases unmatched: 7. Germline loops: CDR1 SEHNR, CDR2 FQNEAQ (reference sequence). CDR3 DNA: TGTGCCAGCAGCATTACAGGGGGCTTTGACGAGCAGTACTTC. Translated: CASSITGGFDEQYF.

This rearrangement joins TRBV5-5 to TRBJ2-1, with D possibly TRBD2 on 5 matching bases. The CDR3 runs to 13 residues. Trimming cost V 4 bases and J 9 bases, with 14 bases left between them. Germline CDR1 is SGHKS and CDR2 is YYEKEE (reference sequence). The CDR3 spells CASSPGLISEQFF. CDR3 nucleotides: TGTGCCAGCAGCCCTGGACTTATAAGTGAGCAGTTCTTC.

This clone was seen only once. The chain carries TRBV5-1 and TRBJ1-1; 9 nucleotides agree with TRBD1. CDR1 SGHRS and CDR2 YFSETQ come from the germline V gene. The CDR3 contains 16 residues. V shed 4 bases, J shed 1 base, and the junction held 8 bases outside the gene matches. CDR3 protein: CASSHTGGVGNTEAFF. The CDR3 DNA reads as TGCGCCAGCAGCCACACAGGGGGCGTGGGGAACACTGAAGCTTTCTTT. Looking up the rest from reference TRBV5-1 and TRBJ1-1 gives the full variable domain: KAGVTQTPRYLIKTRGQQVTLSCSPISGHRSVSWYQQTPGQGLQFLFEYFSETQRNKGNFPGRFSGRQFSNSRSEMNVSTLELGDSALYLCASSHTGGVGNTEAFFGQGTRLTVV.

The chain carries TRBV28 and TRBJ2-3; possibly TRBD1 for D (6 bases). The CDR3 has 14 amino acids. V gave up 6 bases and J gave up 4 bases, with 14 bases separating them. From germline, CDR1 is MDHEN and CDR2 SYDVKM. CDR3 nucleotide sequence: TGTGCCAGCAGAGTTACAGGGAGCGCAGATACGCAGTATTTT. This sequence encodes CASRVTGSADTQYF.

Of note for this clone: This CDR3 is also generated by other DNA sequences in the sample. Here the CDR3 DNA reads TGTGCCAGCAGCGCGGGACAGAACACTGAAGCTTTCTTT. Translating it yields CASSAGQNTEAFF. The chain employs TRBV9 and TRBJ1-1; maybe TRBD1 (6 bases). There are 13 residues in the CDR3. Germline loops: CDR1 SGDLS, CDR2 YYNGEE. V dropped 3 bases and J dropped 1 base, with 7 bases sitting between them.

The CDR3 DNA is TGTGCCAGCTCACCCCAGGCGGGCACAGGGCTTTCTAACACTGAAGCTTTCTTT. As protein: CASSPQAGTGLSNTEAFF. V gene TRBV18 combines with J gene TRBJ1-1; D is possibly TRBD1 (6 bases). V lost 3 bases and J 2 bases, leaving 22 bases between the germline ends. The CDR3 has 18 amino acids. Looked up from germline, CDR1 is KGHSH and CDR2 is LQKENI. The entire variable domain, with the rest obtained from reference TRBV18 and TRBJ1-1, is as follows: NAGVMQNPRHLVRRRGQEARLRCSPMKGHSHVYWYRQLPEEGLKFMVYLQKENIIDESGMPKERFSAEFPKEGPSILRIQQVVRGDSAAYFCASSPQAGTGLSNTEAFFGQGTRLTVV.

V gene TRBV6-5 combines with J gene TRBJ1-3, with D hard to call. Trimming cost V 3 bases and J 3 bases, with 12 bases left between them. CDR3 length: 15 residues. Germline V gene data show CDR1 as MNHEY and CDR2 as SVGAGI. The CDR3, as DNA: TGTGCCAGCAGTTATTATTATGGACTTGGAAACACCATATATTTT. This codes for CASSYYYGLGNTIYF.

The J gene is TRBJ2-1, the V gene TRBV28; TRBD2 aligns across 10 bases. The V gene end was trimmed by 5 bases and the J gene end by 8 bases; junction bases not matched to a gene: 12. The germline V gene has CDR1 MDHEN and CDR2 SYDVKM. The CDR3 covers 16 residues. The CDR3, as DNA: TGTGCCAGCAGTAAACCTACTAGCGGGAAGTTCTATGAGCAGTTCTTC. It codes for CASSKPTSGKFYEQFF.

CDR3 region: CASSSLEGTGELFF. Here the CDR3 DNA reads TGCGCCAGCAGCTCCCTAGAGGGCACCGGGGAGCTGTTTTTT. This chain joins TRBV5-1 and TRBJ2-2; tentative D call: TRBD2 (5 bases). Germline V gene lookup returns CDR1 SGHRS and CDR2 YFSETQ. The V gene lost 3 bases and the J gene lost 4 bases, with 10 bases spanning the gap. The CDR3 consists of 14 residues.

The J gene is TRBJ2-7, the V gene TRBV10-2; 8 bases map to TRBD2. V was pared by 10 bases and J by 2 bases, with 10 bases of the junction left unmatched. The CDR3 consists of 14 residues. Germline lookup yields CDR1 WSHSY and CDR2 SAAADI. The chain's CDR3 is CATREAGVPYEQYF. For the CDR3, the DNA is TGCGCCACCAGGGAAGCGGGAGTTCCCTACGAGCAGTACTTC.

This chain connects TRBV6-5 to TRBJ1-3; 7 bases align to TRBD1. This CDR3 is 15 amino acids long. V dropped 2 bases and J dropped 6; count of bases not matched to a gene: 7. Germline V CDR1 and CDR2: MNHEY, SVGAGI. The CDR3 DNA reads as TGTGCCAGCAGTTACGGGGACGACAGGGAAAACACCATATATTTT. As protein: CASSYGDDRENTIYF.